This TCR beta chain emerged from a study of metastatic and nonmetastatic thyroid tumors. Overall study context: Thyroid patients, malignant and benign, had repertoires compared across blood and tumor or nodule tissue.

Within the sample, this clone is medium-sized. The junction had 11 bases not matched to a gene; V was cut back by 2 bases and J by 0 bases. This CDR3 is 18 amino acids long. CDR1 MNHEY and CDR2 SMNVEV come from the germline V gene (reference sequence). As handled by the study authors: Researchers built a distant-metastasis classifier for papillary thyroid cancer that drew on CDR3 differences across clinicopathological groups. TCRdb used MiXCR to call clones anew from the PCR reads. These V and J calls originate from TCRdb's pipeline instead of the authors' own analysis. The data contain about 24,000 clones, more than 25% of them singletons. Each patient came to thyroid surgery without any prior treatment (of any kind).

The TCR sequence derives from a male donor with papillary thyroid cancer or a benign thyroid nodule (not recorded which). Some clones in this sample may be carry-over from other donors' samples. Sequenced material: blood. This sequence joins TRBV27 and TRBJ2-3, with 7 bases fitting TRBD2. CDR3 nucleotides: TGTGCCAGCAGTTTAATTATGAAGCGGGACGCTAGCACAGATACGCAGTATTTT. Residues: CASSLIMKRDASTDTQYF.